This TCR beta chain was identified during a study of T cells after yellow fever vaccination. UMIs were added to TCR cDNA along with a universal primer site when it was made by 5'RACE template switching. TCRdb passed the 5' RACE reads through MiXCR, listing each CDR3 protein once. The profile shows 550,000 or so distinct CDR3 sequences, about 19% of them singletons. Specimen: PBMCs, collected 15 days after the yellow fever booster vaccination. This TCR was sampled from a man aged 25-40 years who received the YFV17D yellow fever vaccine.

The CDR3: CSGSNFRSVYEQYF. CDR3 coding DNA: TGCAGTGGTTCCAATTTTCGGAGCGTCTACGAGCAGTACTTC. The chain is built from TRBV20-1 and TRBJ2-7; D gene unclear. Germline lookup yields CDR1 DFQATT and CDR2 SNEGSKA (reference sequence). This CDR3 region has 14 residues. Trimming cost V 7 bases and J 3 bases, with 19 bases left between them.